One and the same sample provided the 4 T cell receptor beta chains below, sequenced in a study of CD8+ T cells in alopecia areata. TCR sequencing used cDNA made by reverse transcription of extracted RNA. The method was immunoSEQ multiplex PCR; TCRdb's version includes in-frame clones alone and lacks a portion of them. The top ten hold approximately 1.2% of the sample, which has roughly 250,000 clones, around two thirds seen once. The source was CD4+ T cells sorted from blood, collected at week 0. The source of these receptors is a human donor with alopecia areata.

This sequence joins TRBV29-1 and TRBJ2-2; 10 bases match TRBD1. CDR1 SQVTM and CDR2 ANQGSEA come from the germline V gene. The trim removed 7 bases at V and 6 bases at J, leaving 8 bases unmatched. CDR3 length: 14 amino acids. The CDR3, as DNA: TGCAGCGCGACGGGACAGGGGAAACCCGGGGAGCTGTTTTTT. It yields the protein CSATGQGKPGELFF.

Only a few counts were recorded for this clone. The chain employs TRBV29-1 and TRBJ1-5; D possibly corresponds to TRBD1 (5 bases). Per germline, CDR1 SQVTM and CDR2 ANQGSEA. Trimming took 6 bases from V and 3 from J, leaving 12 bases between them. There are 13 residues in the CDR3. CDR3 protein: CSVGDGTNQPQHF. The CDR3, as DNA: TGCAGCGTCGGGGACGGAACCAATCAGCCCCAGCATTTT.

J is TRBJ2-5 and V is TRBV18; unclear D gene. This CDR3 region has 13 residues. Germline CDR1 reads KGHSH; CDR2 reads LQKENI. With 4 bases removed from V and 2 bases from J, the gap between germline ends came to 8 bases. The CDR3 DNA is TGTGCCAGCTCACTTCGAGTTCAAGAGACCCAGTACTTC. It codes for CASSLRVQETQYF.

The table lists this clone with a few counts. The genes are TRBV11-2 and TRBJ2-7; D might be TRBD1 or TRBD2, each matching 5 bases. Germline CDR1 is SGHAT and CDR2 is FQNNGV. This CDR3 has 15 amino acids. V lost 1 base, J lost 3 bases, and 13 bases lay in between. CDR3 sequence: CASSLARDGFYEQYF. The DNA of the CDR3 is TGTGCCAGCAGCTTAGCCCGGGACGGATTCTACGAGCAGTACTTC.